Listed below are T cell receptor beta chains from one sample, sequenced in a study of blood T cell repertoires in COVID-19. Some clones are missing from TCRdb's copy, which holds only in-frame ones; the method was immunoSEQ multiplex PCR. The table shows around 150,000 clones, with 70% to 90% occurring only once. The specimen sequenced was peripheral blood. These receptors were collected from a man aged 55 to 70 with acute or convalescent COVID-19. CDR3s include the opening cysteine and the closing phenylalanine or tryptophan. The D gene is left open where the match is weak. The size field is filled for only some rows; it gives once, few, many or a size class.

d_call	v_call	j_call	clone_size	cdr3_nt	cdr3_aa
TRBD1	TRBV7-3	TRBJ1-4	NA	TGTGCCAGCAGCTTGACAGGGGGCCAGGGTGAAAAACTGTTTTTT	CASSLTGGQGEKLFF
NA	TRBV27	TRBJ2-7	NA	TGTGCCAGCAGCCGCGGCTACGAGCAGTACTTC	CASSRGYEQYF
TRBD1	TRBV13	TRBJ1-2	NA	TGTGCCAGCAGCTTAGACAGGGGTTATGGCTACACCTTC	CASSLDRGYGYTF
NA	TRBV12-3/TRBV12-4	TRBJ2-7	once	TGTGCCAGCAGCCTGTCTACCTACGAGCAGTACTTC	CASSLSTYEQYF
TRBD2	TRBV4-1	TRBJ2-7	NA	TGCGCCAGCAGCCAAGCCGGGACTAGCGGCTACGAGCAGTACTTC	CASSQAGTSGYEQYF
TRBD1	TRBV3-1/TRBV3-2	TRBJ1-6	NA	TGTGCCAGCAGCCAAGGGGGACAGGGGAGGTCACCCCTCCACTTT	CASSQGGQGRSPLHF
TRBD1	TRBV19	TRBJ2-4	NA	TGTGCCAGTAAGACAGGGGAGTTAGCCAAAAACATTCAGTACTTC	CASKTGELAKNIQYF
TRBD2	TRBV4-1	TRBJ2-7	NA	TGCGCCAGCAGCCAAGGGGGGGGGAACCCCTACGAGCAGTACTTC	CASSQGGGNPYEQYF
TRBD2	TRBV9	TRBJ2-1	NA	TGTGCCAGCAGCGTAGGCACTAGCGGCCACAATGAGCAGTTCTTC	CASSVGTSGHNEQFF
NA	TRBV11-2	TRBJ1-4	NA	TGTGCCAGCAGCGTAGCCGGGGGGCCAACTAATGAAAAACTGTTTTTT	CASSVAGGPTNEKLFF
NA	TRBV5-5	TRBJ2-7	NA	TGTGCCAGCAGCTTGGGGACCTCGGGGGGCTGGAAGCAGTACTTC	CASSLGTSGGWKQYF
TRBD1	TRBV5-4	TRBJ1-2	few	TGTGCCAGCAGCTGGGGACAGGGTCTCGACTATGGCTACACCTTC	CASSWGQGLDYGYTF
TRBD2	TRBV19	TRBJ2-7	NA	TGTGCCAGTAGTCGAAGCGGGAGGTACGAGCAGTACTTC	CASSRSGRYEQYF
NA	TRBV28	TRBJ1-5	once	TGTGCCAGCAGTTTGGACAGAAGCAATCAGCCCCAGCATTTT	CASSLDRSNQPQHF
NA	TRBV11-2	TRBJ2-2	NA	TGTGCCAGCAGCTTAGGTGGGGGGACCGGGAACACCGGGGAGCTGTTTTTT	CASSLGGGTGNTGELFF
NA	TRBV7-4	TRBJ1-5	NA	TGTGCCAGCAGCTTGGAAGGGGCCTGGGTGTGGCCCCAGCATTTT	CASSLEGAWVWPQHF
TRBD2	TRBV28	TRBJ2-7	NA	TGTGCCAGCAGTTCGCCCGGGACTAGGGCCGAGCAGTACTTC	CASSSPGTRAEQYF
NA	TRBV7-3	TRBJ1-2	once	TGTGCCAGCAGCCCCGATAACTACGACCCCCGAGGCTACACCTTC	CASSPDNYDPRGYTF